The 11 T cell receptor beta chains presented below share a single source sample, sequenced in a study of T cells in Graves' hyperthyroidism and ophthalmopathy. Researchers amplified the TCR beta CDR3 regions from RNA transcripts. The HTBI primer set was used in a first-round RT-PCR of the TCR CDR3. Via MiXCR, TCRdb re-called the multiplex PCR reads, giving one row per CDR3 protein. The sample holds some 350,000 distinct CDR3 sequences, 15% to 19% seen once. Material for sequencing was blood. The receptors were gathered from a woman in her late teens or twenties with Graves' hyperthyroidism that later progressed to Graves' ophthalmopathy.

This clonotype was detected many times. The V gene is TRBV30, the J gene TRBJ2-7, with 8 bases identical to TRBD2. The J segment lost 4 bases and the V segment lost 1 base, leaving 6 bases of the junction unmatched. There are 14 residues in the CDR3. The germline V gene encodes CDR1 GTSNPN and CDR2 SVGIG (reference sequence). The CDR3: CAWSGQREPYEQYF. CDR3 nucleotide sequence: TGTGCCTGGAGTGGTCAGCGGGAGCCTTACGAGCAGTACTTC.

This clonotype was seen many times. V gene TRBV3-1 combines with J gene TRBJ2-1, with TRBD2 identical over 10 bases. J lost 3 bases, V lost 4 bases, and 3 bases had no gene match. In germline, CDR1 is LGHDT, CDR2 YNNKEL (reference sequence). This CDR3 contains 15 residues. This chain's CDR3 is CASSLSGRFYNEQFF. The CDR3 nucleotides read TGTGCCAGCAGCCTTAGCGGGAGGTTCTACAATGAGCAGTTCTTC.

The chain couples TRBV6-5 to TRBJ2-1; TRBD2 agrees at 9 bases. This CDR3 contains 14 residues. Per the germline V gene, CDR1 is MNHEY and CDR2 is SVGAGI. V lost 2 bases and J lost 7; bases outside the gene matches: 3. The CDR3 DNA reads TGTGCCAGCAGTTACGCGGGAGGGCCAAATGAGCAGTTCTTC. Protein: CASSYAGGPNEQFF.

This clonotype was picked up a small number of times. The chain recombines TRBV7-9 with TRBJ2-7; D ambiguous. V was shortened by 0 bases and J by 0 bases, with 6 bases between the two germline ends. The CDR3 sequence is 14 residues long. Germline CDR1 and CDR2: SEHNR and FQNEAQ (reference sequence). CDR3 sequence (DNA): TGTGCCAGCAGCTTAGCCCTTCCCTCCTACGAGCAGTACTTC. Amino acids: CASSLALPSYEQYF.

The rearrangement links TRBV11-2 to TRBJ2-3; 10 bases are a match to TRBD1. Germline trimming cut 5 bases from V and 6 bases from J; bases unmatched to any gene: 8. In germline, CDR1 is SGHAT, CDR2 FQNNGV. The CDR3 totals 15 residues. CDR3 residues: CASSNRTGGLDTQYF. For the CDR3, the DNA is TGTGCCAGCAGCAATCGGACAGGGGGGTTGGATACGCAGTATTTT.

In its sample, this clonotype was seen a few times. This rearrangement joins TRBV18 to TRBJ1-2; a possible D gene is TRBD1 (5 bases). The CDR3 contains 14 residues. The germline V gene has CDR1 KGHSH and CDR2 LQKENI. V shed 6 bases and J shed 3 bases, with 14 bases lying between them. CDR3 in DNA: TGTGCCAGCTCCCCGTTTAAAGGGGACTATGGCTACACCTTC. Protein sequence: CASSPFKGDYGYTF.

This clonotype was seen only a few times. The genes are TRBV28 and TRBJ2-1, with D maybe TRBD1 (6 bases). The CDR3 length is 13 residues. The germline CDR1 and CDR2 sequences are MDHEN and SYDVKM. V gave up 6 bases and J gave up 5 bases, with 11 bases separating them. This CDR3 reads CASSPGQHNEQFF. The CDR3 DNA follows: TGTGCCAGCAGCCCCGGACAGCACAATGAGCAGTTCTTC.

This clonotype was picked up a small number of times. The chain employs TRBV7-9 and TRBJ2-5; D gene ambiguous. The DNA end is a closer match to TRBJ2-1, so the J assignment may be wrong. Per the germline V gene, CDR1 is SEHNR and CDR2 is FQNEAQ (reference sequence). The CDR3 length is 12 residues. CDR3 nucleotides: TGTGCCAGCAGCACCGTCCTGAGTCCCCAGTTCTTC. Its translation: CASSTVLSPQFF.

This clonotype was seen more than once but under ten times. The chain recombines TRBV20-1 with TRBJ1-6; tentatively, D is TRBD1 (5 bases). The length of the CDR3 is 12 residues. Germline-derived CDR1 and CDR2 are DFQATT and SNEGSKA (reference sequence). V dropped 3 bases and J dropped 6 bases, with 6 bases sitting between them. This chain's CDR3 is CSARGPNSPLHF. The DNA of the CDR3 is TGCAGTGCTAGGGGACCTAATTCACCCCTCCACTTT.

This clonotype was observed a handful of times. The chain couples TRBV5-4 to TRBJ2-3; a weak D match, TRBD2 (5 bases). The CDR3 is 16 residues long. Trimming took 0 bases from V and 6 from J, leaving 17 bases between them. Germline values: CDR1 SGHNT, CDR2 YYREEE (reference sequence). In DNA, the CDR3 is TGTGCCAGCAGCTTGGGTAGTGGGAGTCCTCAGGATACGCAGTATTTT. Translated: CASSLGSGSPQDTQYF.

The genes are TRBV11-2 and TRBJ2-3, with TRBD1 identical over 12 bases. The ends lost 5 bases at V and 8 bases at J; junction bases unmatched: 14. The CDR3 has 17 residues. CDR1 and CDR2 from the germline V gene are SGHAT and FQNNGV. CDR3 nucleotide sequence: TGTGCCAGCAGCCTTTCGGGACAGGGGGCCCGAGGGGGTACGCAGTATTTT. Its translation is CASSLSGQGARGGTQYF.